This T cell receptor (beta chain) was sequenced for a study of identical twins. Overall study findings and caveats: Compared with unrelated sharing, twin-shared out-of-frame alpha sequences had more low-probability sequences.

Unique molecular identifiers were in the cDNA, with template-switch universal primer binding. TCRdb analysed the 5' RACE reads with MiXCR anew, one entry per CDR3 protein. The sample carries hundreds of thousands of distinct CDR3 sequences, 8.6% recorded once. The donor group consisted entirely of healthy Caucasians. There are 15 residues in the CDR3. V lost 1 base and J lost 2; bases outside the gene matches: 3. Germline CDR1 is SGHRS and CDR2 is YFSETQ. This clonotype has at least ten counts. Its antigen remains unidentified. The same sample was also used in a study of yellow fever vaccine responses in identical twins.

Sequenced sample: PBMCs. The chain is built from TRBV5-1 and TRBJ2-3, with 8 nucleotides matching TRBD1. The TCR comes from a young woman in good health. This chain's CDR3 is CASSLPGGDTDTQYF. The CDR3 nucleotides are TGCGCCAGCAGCTTGCCAGGGGGCGACACAGATACGCAGTATTTT.